A selection of T cell receptor beta chains follows, all from one sample in a study of shared clonotypes between healthy human individuals. TCRdb's table, derived via immunoSEQ multiplex PCR, lists solely in-frame clones and lacks some. Of about 2.4 million clones listed, 93% are singletons. The sequenced sample was naive CD4+ T cells from PBMCs. These receptors all come from a young man in good health. Some clones in this sample may be carry-over from other donors' samples. CDR3s include the opening cysteine and the closing phenylalanine or tryptophan. The D gene is left open where the match is weak.

CASSPPGAVDTQYF | TGTGCCAGCAGTCCCCCGGGGGCCGTAGATACGCAGTATTTT | - | TRBJ2-3 | TRBV28
CATTGTNYGYTF | TGCGCCACGACAGGGACTAACTATGGCTACACCTTC | TRBD1 | TRBJ1-2 | TRBV23-1
CASSSGGGTGAYEQYF | TGTGCCAGCAGCTCCGGTGGCGGGACAGGCGCCTACGAGCAGTACTTC | TRBD1 | TRBJ2-7 | TRBV7-6
CASRPRGGRAASNQPQHF | TGTGCCAGCAGACCCCGGGGGGGACGGGCGGCAAGCAATCAGCCCCAGCATTTT | - | TRBJ1-5 | TRBV2
CASSPISDRKDQPQHF | TGTGCCAGCAGCCCAATTAGCGACAGAAAAGATCAGCCCCAGCATTTT | - | TRBJ1-5 | TRBV12-1
CASREGQGGYTF | TGTGCCAGCAGGGAAGGACAGGGTGGCTACACCTTC | TRBD1 | TRBJ1-2 | TRBV2
CSVEGDREPKYF | TGCAGCGTTGAGGGGGACAGGGAGCCCAAGTACTTC | TRBD1 | TRBJ2-7 | TRBV29-1
CASSWQGLSSNEKLFF | TGTGCCAGCAGTTGGCAGGGGCTCTCCTCTAATGAAAAACTGTTTTTT | - | TRBJ1-4 | TRBV28
CASSFIDGYNQPQHF | TGTGCCAGTAGTTTTATCGACGGGTACAATCAGCCCCAGCATTTT | - | TRBJ1-5 | TRBV19
CASRGPGGHDEQYF | TGTGCCAGTAGGGGCCCCGGGGGCCACGACGAGCAGTACTTC | - | TRBJ2-7 | TRBV19
CASSPDHTEAFF | TGTGCCAGCAGCCCGGACCACACTGAAGCTTTCTTT | - | TRBJ1-1 | TRBV4-2
CASSIRMNTEAFF | TGTGCCAGCAGCATACGTATGAACACTGAAGCTTTCTTT | - | TRBJ1-1 | TRBV7-6
CASSLPETYEQYF | TGTGCCAGCAGTTTACCGGAGACCTACGAGCAGTACTTC | - | TRBJ2-7 | TRBV28
CAGAPGGDNSPLHF | TGTGCCGGTGCACCGGGCGGTGATAATTCACCCCTCCACTTT | - | TRBJ1-6 | TRBV2
CASSLESSTSTDTQYF | TGCGCCAGCAGCTTGGAATCAAGCACTAGCACAGATACGCAGTATTTT | - | TRBJ2-3 | TRBV5-1